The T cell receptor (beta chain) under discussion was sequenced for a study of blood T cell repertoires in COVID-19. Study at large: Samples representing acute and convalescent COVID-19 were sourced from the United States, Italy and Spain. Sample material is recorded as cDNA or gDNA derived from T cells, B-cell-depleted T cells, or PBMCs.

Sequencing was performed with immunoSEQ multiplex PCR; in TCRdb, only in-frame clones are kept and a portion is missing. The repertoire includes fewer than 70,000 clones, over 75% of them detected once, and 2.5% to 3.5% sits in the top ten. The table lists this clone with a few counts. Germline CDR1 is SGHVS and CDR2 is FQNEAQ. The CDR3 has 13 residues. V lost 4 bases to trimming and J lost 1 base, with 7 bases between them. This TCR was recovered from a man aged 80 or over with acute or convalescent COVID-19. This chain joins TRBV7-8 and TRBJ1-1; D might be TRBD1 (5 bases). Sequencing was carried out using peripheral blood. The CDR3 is CASSSTGNTEAFF. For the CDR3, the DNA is TGTGCCAGCAGCTCTACAGGGAACACTGAAGCTTTCTTT.